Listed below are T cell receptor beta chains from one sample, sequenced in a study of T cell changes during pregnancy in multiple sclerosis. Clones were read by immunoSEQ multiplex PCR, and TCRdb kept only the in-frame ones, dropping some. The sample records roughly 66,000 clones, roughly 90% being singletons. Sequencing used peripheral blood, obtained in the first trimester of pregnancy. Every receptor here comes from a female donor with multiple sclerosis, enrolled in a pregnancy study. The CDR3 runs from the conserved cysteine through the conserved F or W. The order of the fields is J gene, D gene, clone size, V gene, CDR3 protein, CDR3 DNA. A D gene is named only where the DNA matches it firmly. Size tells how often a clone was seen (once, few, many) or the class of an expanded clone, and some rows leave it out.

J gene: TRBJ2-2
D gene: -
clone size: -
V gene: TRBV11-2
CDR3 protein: CASSLIRGRNTGELFF
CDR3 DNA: TGTGCCAGCAGCTTGATCCGAGGGAGGAACACCGGGGAGCTGTTTTTT

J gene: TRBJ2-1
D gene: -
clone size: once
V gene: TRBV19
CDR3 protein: CASSIGRDSYNEQFF
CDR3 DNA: TGTGCCAGTAGTATAGGTCGCGACTCCTACAATGAGCAGTTCTTC

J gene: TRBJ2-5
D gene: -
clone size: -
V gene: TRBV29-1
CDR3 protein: CSVGPLGGRETQYF
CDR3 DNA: TGCAGCGTCGGCCCCTTGGGGGGGCGCGAGACCCAGTACTTC

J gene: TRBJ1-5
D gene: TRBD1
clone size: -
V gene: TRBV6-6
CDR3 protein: CASSSVQGENQPQHF
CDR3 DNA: TGTGCCAGCAGTTCTGTCCAGGGGGAGAATCAGCCCCAGCATTTT

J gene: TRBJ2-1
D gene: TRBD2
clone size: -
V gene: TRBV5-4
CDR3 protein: CASSPAPGLAGEMFF
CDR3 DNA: TGTGCCAGCAGCCCGGCCCCGGGACTAGCGGGAGAGATGTTCTTC

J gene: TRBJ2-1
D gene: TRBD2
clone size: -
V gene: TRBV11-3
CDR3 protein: CASMGGGIEQFF
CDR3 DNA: TGTGCCAGCATGGGCGGGGGGATTGAGCAGTTCTTC

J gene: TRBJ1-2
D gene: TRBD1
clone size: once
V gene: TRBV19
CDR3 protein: CASRDRVEYGYTF
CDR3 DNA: TGTGCCAGTAGAGACAGGGTGGAGTATGGCTACACCTTC

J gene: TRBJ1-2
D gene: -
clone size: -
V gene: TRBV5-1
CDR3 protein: CASSSNRALYGYTF
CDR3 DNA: TGCGCCAGCAGCTCAAACAGGGCTCTCTATGGCTACACCTTC

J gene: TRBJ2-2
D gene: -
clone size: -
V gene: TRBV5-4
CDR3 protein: CASNKGPPNTGELFF
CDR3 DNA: TGTGCCAGCAACAAGGGGCCCCCGAACACCGGGGAGCTGTTTTTT

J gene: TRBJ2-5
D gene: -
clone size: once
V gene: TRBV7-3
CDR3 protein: CASSYRARETQYF
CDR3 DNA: TGTGCCAGCAGTTACAGGGCCCGTGAGACCCAGTACTTC

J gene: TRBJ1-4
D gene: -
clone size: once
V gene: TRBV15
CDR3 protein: CATSREQGTNEKLFF
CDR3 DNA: TGTGCCACCAGCAGAGAGCAGGGAACGAATGAAAAACTGTTTTTT

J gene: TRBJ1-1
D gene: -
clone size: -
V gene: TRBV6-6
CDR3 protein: CASSYSTGYEAFF
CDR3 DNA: TGTGCCAGCAGTTACTCGACAGGTTATGAAGCTTTCTTT

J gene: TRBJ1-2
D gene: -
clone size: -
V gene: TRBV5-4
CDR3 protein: CASSLDSGYGYTF
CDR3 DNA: TGTGCCAGCAGCTTGGACAGTGGCTATGGCTACACCTTC

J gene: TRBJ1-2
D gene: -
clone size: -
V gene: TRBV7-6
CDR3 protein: CASSHARLTYTF
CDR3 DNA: TGTGCCAGCAGCCATGCCCGACTGACCTACACCTTC

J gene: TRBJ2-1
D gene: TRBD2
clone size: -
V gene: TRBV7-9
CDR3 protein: CASSQQREDPYNEQFF
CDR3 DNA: TGTGCCAGCAGCCAACAGCGGGAGGACCCCTACAATGAGCAGTTCTTC

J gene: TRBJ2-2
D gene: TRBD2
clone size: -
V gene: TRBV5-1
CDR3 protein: CASSPGGGPPTGELFF
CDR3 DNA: TGCGCCAGCAGCCCGGGAGGGGGACCCCCCACCGGGGAGCTGTTTTTT

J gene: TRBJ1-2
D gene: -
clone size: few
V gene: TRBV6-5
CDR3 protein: CASSPQGYGYTF
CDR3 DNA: TGTGCCAGCAGCCCTCAGGGGTATGGCTACACCTTC

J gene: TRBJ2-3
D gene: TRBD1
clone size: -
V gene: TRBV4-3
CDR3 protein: CASSRGLFPDTQYF
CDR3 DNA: TGCGCCAGCAGCAGGGGGCTGTTCCCAGATACGCAGTATTTT

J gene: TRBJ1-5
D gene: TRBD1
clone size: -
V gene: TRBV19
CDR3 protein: CASRRDRGLNQPQHF
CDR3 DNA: TGTGCCAGTAGGAGGGACAGGGGGCTAAATCAGCCCCAGCATTTT

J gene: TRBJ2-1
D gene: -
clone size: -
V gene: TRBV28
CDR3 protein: CASSLGTLNEQFF
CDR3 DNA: TGTGCCAGCAGTTTAGGGACTTTAAATGAGCAGTTCTTC

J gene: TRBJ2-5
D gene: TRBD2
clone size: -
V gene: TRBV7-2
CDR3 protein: CASRPGGQETQYF
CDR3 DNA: TGTGCCAGCAGACCGGGGGGGCAAGAGACCCAGTACTTC

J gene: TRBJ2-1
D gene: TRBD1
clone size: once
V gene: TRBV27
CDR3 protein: CASRPRDREINEQFF
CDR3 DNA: TGTGCCAGCAGACCCCGGGACAGGGAAATAAATGAGCAGTTCTTC

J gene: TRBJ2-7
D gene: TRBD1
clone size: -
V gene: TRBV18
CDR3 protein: CASSPPTGTGTYEQYF
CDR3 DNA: TGTGCCAGCTCACCCCCGACCGGGACAGGGACCTACGAGCAGTACTTC

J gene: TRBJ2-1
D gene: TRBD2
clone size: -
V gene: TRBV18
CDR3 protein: CASSPPAGGPNEQFF
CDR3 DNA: TGTGCCAGCTCACCACCGGCGGGAGGGCCAAATGAGCAGTTCTTC